This TCR beta chain appears in the sequencing data of a study of control samples from healthy donors and cancer patients. Clones were sequenced by immunoSEQ multiplex PCR, and TCRdb holds only the in-frame ones, with some missing. The sample consists of 75,000 to 100,000 clones, just over 85% of them appearing once. The V and J ends lost 2 bases and 2 bases respectively, with 2 bases between them. The CDR3 covers 12 residues. Germline CDR1 is KGHSH and CDR2 is LQKENI. With respect to this clone: Other DNA sequences from this sample encode an identical CDR3 as well.

Sequenced: blood. The receptor's source is a man aged 25-40 years in good health. The rearrangement uses TRBV18 and TRBJ2-3; D is undetermined. CDR3 nucleotides: TGTGCCAGCTCACCAAACACAGATACGCAGTATTTT. It is translated as CASSPNTDTQYF.